This T cell receptor (beta chain) stems from a study of CD8 T cells in ankylosing spondylitis (dated by TCRdb to about 2017). Concerning the study at large: The study profiled T cell receptor beta repertoires in healthy donors and ankylosing spondylitis patients to find disease-linked TCR variants. The full study cohort comprised about 24 ankylosing spondylitis patients and approximately 100 healthy donors. Samples of peripheral blood were taken, and for ankylosing spondylitis patients, synovial fluid was collected as well. The paper's findings and limits, for the study overall: A CD8+ phenotype was shown by the disease-linked clones, which were found at relatively low frequencies in peripheral blood. Some motif variants were previously reported in synovial fluid and blood of reactive arthritis patients, suggesting common disease-initiation mechanisms. Blood from ankylosing spondylitis patients appeared to be characterized by a TCR beta motif composed of 7 to 9 highly homologous amino acid variants. The disease-linked clones were reported as significantly enriched in matched synovial fluid samples from ankylosing spondylitis patients.

The table lists this clonotype with many counts. The antigen it recognizes is unknown. Base qualities are not at hand, and no much larger clone is one base apart. The sample was run on an Illumina HiSeq 2500. TCR beta libraries were prepared by quantitative 5'-RACE with molecular barcodes. In the source study's methods: To identify disease-linked TCR variants, a new computational method was used, one built on a probabilistic model of VDJ rearrangement. TCRdb reprocessing: public reads trimmed at Q25 with fastp, clones called with MiXCR, in-frame beta chains kept. One record per CDR3 amino acid sequence lists the most common genes and DNA. The authors' filters were not applied to this entry. Recorded for this sample are tens of thousands of distinct CDR3 sequences; around 25% of them occurred a single time. Around 60% of the sample is in the top ten clones. V has 3 bases trimmed and J has 6 bases trimmed; junction bases matching no gene number 3. There are 14 amino acids in the CDR3, from cysteine to phenylalanine inclusive. The sequence is cut down to CDR3 DNA, 42 bases in frame from base 1. CDR1 and CDR2 (SGHNT, YYREEE) derive from the germline V gene (reference sequence).

The sequence joins TRBV5-4 to TRBJ2-4; 10 central nucleotides agree with TRBD2. The TCR comes from a male donor with ankylosing spondylitis or in good health (not recorded which). The sample taken for sequencing was blood, either unsorted or a sorted T cell fraction (not recorded which). The DNA sequence is given as TGTGCCAGCAGCTCAGAGCGGGAGGGAAACATTCAGTACTTC. The resulting protein is CASSSEREGNIQYF.